This T cell receptor beta chain was obtained from a study of breast tumors, draining lymph nodes, adjacent tissues. Findings and limits, study-wide: Tumor repertoires ranked between lymph nodes and nontumor tissue in diversity, with V and J gene preferences. The lymph node origin of tumor T cells was framed as consistent with a hypothesis, not demonstrated.

TCRdb re-derived calls from the multiplex PCR reads in MiXCR, one entry per CDR3 protein. The table has about 220,000 distinct CDR3 sequences, less than 35% seen once; the top ten hold 3% to 4.5%. This clonotype showed up many times. No antigen is known for it. Samples came from axillary lymph nodes draining the breast cancer. Sequenced sample: axillary lymph node tissue. This sequence originates from a female donor with breast cancer. Some clones in this sample may be carry-over from other donors' samples.

The CDR3 DNA is TGTGCCAGCTCCGAAGGGGTCTATGGCTACACCTTC. Amino acids: CASSEGVYGYTF. This rearrangement joins TRBV6-6 to TRBJ1-2; TRBD1 is a possible D gene (5 bases). The CDR3 runs to 12 residues. Germline CDR1 reads MNHNY; CDR2 reads SVGAGI (reference sequence). Between the trimmed V and J ends, which lost 8 bases and 4 bases, there was a span of 11 bases.